This TCR beta chain was captured in a study of vaccination effects on CD4 cells after COVID-19. Turning to this clone: No antigen is known for it.

Per germline, CDR1 SGHTS and CDR2 YDEGEE. CDR3 length: 18 residues. The V and J ends lost 4 bases and 4 bases, in that order; junction bases with no gene match: 19. Antigen-specific CD4+ T cell clonotypes were called by their expansion after viral peptide-pool culture in ViraFEST. Following 10 days of culture, CD4+ T cells were isolated. By PCR, the person was confirmed to have had SARS-CoV-2 infection between March and December 2020. Measured with immunoSEQ multiplex PCR; TCRdb has only the in-frame clones, and not every one. This table holds 22,000 or so clones, 74% found once. V and J are TRBV5-8 and TRBJ1-2, with TRBD1 identical over 7 bases. Material: CD4+ T cells from PBMCs cultured with a peptide pool, obtained before COVID-19 vaccination. The receptor was isolated from a human donor who had a prior SARS-CoV-2 infection. The CDR3 sequence is CASSPWTGDTHLTYGYTF. CDR3 nucleotides: TGTGCCAGCAGCCCATGGACAGGAGATACTCACCTAACCTATGGCTACACCTTC.